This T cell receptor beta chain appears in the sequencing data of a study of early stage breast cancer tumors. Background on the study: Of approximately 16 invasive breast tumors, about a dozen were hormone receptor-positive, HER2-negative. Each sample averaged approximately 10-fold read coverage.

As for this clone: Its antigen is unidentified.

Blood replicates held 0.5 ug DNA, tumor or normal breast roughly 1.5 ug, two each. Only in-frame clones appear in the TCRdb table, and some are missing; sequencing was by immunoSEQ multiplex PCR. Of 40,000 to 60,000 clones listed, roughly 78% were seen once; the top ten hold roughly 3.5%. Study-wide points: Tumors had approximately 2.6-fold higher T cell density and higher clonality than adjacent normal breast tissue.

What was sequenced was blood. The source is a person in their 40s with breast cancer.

The CDR3, as DNA: TGTGCCAGTAGTACTGGAAGAGGGGGTGGTACGCAGTATTTT. It encodes CASSTGRGGGTQYF. The rearrangement links TRBV19 to TRBJ2-3; TRBD1 might be the D (6 bases). This CDR3 has 14 residues. V lost 4 bases to trimming and J lost 8 bases, with 16 bases between them. The germline V gene has CDR1 LNHDA and CDR2 SQIVND (reference sequence). Full variable domain (outside the CDR3, taken from reference TRBV19 and TRBJ2-3): DGGITQSPKYLFRKEGQNVTLSCEQNLNHDAMYWYRQDPGQGLRLIYYSQIVNDFQKGDIAEGYSVSREKKESFPLTVTSAQKNPTAFYLCASSTGRGGGTQYFGPGTRLTVL.